This section outlines one T cell receptor (beta chain) sequence together with its context. The sample belongs to a study of CD8 T cells in Susac syndrome. Trimming at V came to 2 bases and at J to 1 base, leaving 2 bases not matched to a gene. CDR3 length: 14 residues. CDR1 is SGDLS, CDR2 YYNGEE, per germline. RNA was extracted with the RNeasy kit, and a quantity of roughly 0.5 to 1 ug was reverse transcribed using random hexamers. TCRdb re-analysed the immunoSEQ multiplex PCR reads in MiXCR, keeping a single row per CDR3 protein. The sample carries some 300,000 distinct CDR3 sequences, roughly 90% recorded once.

The receptor was derived from a human donor with multiple sclerosis. Sequenced: CD8+ T cells from PBMCs. This chain uses TRBV9 with TRBJ1-1; 7 nucleotides line up with TRBD1. The CDR3 DNA sequence: TGTGCCAGCAGCGTCTCAGGGGGGAACACTGAAGCTTTCTTT. Translating it yields CASSVSGGNTEAFF.